The 23 T cell receptor beta chains below come from one sample, sequenced in a study of molecular identifiers for immune sequencing clone quantification. A single record per CDR3 protein comes from TCRdb applying MiXCR to the PCR reads. The table shows some 650,000 distinct CDR3 sequences, with just under 20% occurring only once. The sequencing sample was made of naive CD8+ T cells from blood, with Jurkat cell RNA spiked in. The subset is: FACS-sorted CD8+CD4-CCR7+CD45RA+ naive T cells. The source of these receptors is a human donor in good health. Some libraries in this study had Jurkat cell RNA spiked in.

Ten or more counts support this clonotype. The chain has TRBV6-2 or TRBV6-3 and TRBJ2-7, with a weak D call TRBD1 (5 bases). Looked up from germline, CDR1 is MNHEY and CDR2 is SVGEGT. The CDR3 loop spans 16 amino acids. The V and J ends lost 7 bases and 4 bases respectively, with 23 bases between them. CDR3 in DNA: TGTGCCAGCAAGTATTCTCGGACACGGAACGAGTACGAGCAGTACTTC. This translates into CASKYSRTRNEYEQYF.

This clonotype was counted a few times. This may arise from a read error, as a much more abundant clone is one base away. V is TRBV6-5 and J is TRBJ1-1; unclear D gene. Per the germline V gene, CDR1 is MNHEY and CDR2 is SVGAGI. Trimming pared 5 bases from V and 4 bases from J, leaving 14 bases between. CDR3 length: 14 amino acids. The CDR3 loop is CASSTRSLSTEAFF. The CDR3 DNA is TGTGCCAGCAGTACTCGGTCACTGAGCACTGAAGCTTTCTTT.

This clonotype has only a few counts. The chain employs TRBV20-1 and TRBJ2-5, with D perhaps assigned TRBD1 or TRBD2 (5 bases each). V dropped 5 bases and J dropped 1 base, with 11 bases sitting between them. From germline, CDR1 is DFQATT and CDR2 SNEGSKA (reference sequence). The CDR3 runs to 13 residues. Here the CDR3 DNA reads TGCAGTGCTCCTGGGGCGGGCCAAGAGACCCAGTACTTC. Residues: CSAPGAGQETQYF.

A few counts support this clonotype. This CDR3 is CAWSSLTDTQYF. CDR3 nucleotides: TGTGCCTGGAGTTCTCTAACGGATACGCAGTATTTT. The rearrangement joins TRBV30 to TRBJ2-3; no definite D call. Trimming removed 2 bases from V and 6 bases from J, with 9 bases in between. This CDR3 is built from 12 residues. Germline CDR1 reads GTSNPN; CDR2 reads SVGIG (reference sequence).

This clonotype occurred a few times. The chain couples TRBV2 to TRBJ1-4, with D unclear. Trimming removed 3 bases from V and 9 bases from J, with 8 bases in between. This CDR3 region has 12 residues. Germline assignment: CDR1 SNHLY and CDR2 FYNNEI. CDR3 residues: CASSDIRKKLFF. The CDR3 DNA sequence: TGTGCCAGCAGTGATATACGTAAAAAACTGTTTTTT.

In its sample, this clonotype was seen a few times. J is TRBJ2-7 and V is TRBV15; D perhaps matches TRBD1 (5 bases). Germline lookup yields CDR1 LNHNV and CDR2 YYDKDF (reference sequence). V was shortened by 0 bases and J by 3 bases, with 15 bases between the two germline ends. This CDR3 spans 16 amino acids. As DNA, the CDR3 is TGTGCCACCAGCAGAGATCTCCAGGGTAGCCACTACGAGCAGTACTTC. It translates to CATSRDLQGSHYEQYF.

This clonotype appeared a few times. CDR3 region: CASSSLPSWNNEQFF. CDR3 nucleotides: TGTGCCAGCAGTTCTCTACCATCGTGGAACAATGAGCAGTTCTTC. The chain couples TRBV27 to TRBJ2-1; D is unclear. The CDR3 covers 15 residues. The ends were cut back, 4 bases at V and 5 bases at J, with 15 bases in the middle. From germline, CDR1 is MNHEY and CDR2 SMNVEV (reference sequence).

There are a few counts of this clonotype. This chain uses TRBV12-3 or TRBV12-4 with TRBJ2-7; TRBD1 matches at 12 bases. This CDR3 is built from 16 residues. V was pared by 3 bases and J by 5 bases, with 8 bases of the junction left unmatched. CDR3 sequence reads: CASSFSSGQGANEQYF. The CDR3 DNA reads as TGTGCCAGCAGTTTTTCTTCGGGACAGGGGGCGAACGAGCAGTACTTC.

This clonotype has ten or more counts. This chain connects TRBV18 to TRBJ2-3; a weak D match, TRBD2 (6 bases). Germline V CDR1 and CDR2: KGHSH, LQKENI. V dropped 2 bases and J dropped 4 bases, with 16 bases sitting between them. The CDR3 is 16 residues long. For the CDR3, the DNA is TGTGCCAGCTCACCAGGAGGGGACGCGAATTCAGATACGCAGTATTTT. Residues: CASSPGGDANSDTQYF.

At least ten counts were recorded for this clonotype. This sequence joins TRBV28 and TRBJ1-5; 9 nucleotides match TRBD1. The CDR3 loop spans 15 amino acids. Germline V lookup: CDR1 MDHEN, CDR2 SYDVKM. The V and J ends lost 6 bases and 7 bases, in that order; junction bases with no gene match: 10. CDR3 amino acids: CASRLQGAGKQPQHF. CDR3 nucleotides: TGTGCCAGCAGGTTACAGGGGGCAGGAAAACAGCCCCAGCATTTT.

Many counts were recorded for this clonotype. The chain employs TRBV6-2 or TRBV6-3 and TRBJ2-3; 9 bases align to TRBD2. V trimming: 6 bases; J trimming: 6 bases; junction bases outside the gene matches: 19. This CDR3 is 18 amino acids long. Germline values: CDR1 MNHEY, CDR2 SVGEGT. The CDR3 is CASRPSLAGPIESDTQYF. The CDR3 region has the DNA TGTGCCAGCAGACCGTCCCTAGCGGGGCCCATCGAGTCGGATACGCAGTATTTT.

CDR3 amino acids: CASSVGLAGANEQFF. The CDR3 DNA follows: TGTGCCAGCAGCGTCGGACTAGCGGGGGCGAATGAGCAGTTCTTC. This chain connects TRBV9 to TRBJ2-1; 13 bases fit TRBD2. In germline, CDR1 is SGDLS, CDR2 YYNGEE. The V gene end was trimmed by 2 bases and the J gene end by 7 bases; junction bases not matched to a gene: 3. This CDR3 region has 15 residues.

This clonotype came up once. The chain combines TRBV6-2 or TRBV6-3 with TRBJ1-2; a weak D match, TRBD1 (6 bases). From germline, CDR1 is MNHEY and CDR2 SVGEGT. The CDR3 is 14 residues long. Trimming took 2 bases from V and 4 from J, leaving 11 bases between them. The CDR3 coding sequence is TGTGCCAGCAGTTACCCGGACAGAGTCTATGGCTACACCTTC. Translating gives CASSYPDRVYGYTF.

Ten or more counts support this clonotype. CDR3 DNA: TGTGCCAGCAGCTTCCTCCAGGGTGACAATGAGCAGTTCTTC. Translation gives CASSFLQGDNEQFF. V usage is TRBV7-2 and J usage is TRBJ2-1; maybe TRBD1 (5 bases). Germline assignment: CDR1 SGHTA and CDR2 FQGNSA. The length of the CDR3 is 14 residues. The V and J ends lost 3 bases and 5 bases respectively, with 11 bases between them.

On this clonotype: A single base separates this from a much larger clone, so it may be a read error. The rearrangement links TRBV29-1 to TRBJ2-7; 10 nucleotides match TRBD2. This CDR3 is built from 13 residues. Germline V CDR1 and CDR2: SQVTM, ANQGSEA. CDR3 in amino acids: CGVEGLADYEQYF. The CDR3 DNA reads as TGCGGCGTTGAAGGACTAGCGGACTACGAGCAGTACTTC.

A few counts support this clonotype. The chain has TRBV9 and TRBJ2-5, with TRBD2 matching over 7 bases. The CDR3 totals 17 residues. Germline trimming cut 0 bases from V and 5 bases from J; bases unmatched to any gene: 13. Germline CDR1 SGDLS, CDR2 YYNGEE. In DNA form, the CDR3 reads TGTGCCAGCAGCGTAGGTCAATTGGGCGGGAGCGGCGAGACCCAGTACTTC. Protein: CASSVGQLGGSGETQYF.

This clonotype was detected only a few times. This chain joins TRBV5-8 and TRBJ2-7; 8 bases line up with TRBD2. CDR3 length equals 13 residues. With 4 bases clipped from V and 6 bases from J, the junction kept 6 bases outside the gene matches. Per the germline V gene, CDR1 is SGHTS and CDR2 is YDEGEE. The CDR3: CASSTGLATEQYF. The CDR3 DNA reads as TGTGCCAGCAGCACCGGACTAGCTACCGAGCAGTACTTC. Combining the CDR3 with reference TRBV5-8 and TRBJ2-7 gives the whole variable domain EAGVTQSPTHLIKTRGQQATLRCSPISGHTSVYWYQQALGLGLQFLLWYDEGEERNRGNFPPRFSGRQFPNYSSELNVNALELEDSALYLCASSTGLATEQYFGPGTRLTVT.

This clonotype was seen at least ten times. The chain employs TRBV5-1 and TRBJ1-2; 10 bases are a match to TRBD1. V trimming: 0 bases; J trimming: 6 bases; junction bases outside the gene matches: 2. Per germline, CDR1 SGHRS and CDR2 YFSETQ. This CDR3 comprises 14 residues. CDR3 coding DNA: TGCGCCAGCAGCTTGGGGGACAGGGGCCATGGCTACACCTTC. It encodes CASSLGDRGHGYTF.

Comments on this clonotype: It may be a read error: a sequence one base away is much more abundant. The CDR3 protein is CASTGTARNYEQCF. For the CDR3, the DNA is TGTGCCAGCACCGGGACCGCCCGAAACTACGAGCAGTGCTTC. The rearrangement joins TRBV12-3 or TRBV12-4 to TRBJ2-7, with D possibly called TRBD1 or TRBD2 (5 bases each). The CDR3 is 14 amino acids.

This rearrangement joins TRBV4-2 to TRBJ2-1; TRBD2 matches at 7 bases. Trimming removed 0 bases from V and 1 base from J; junction bases left unmatched: 15. The length of the CDR3 is 20 residues. CDR1 is LGHNA, CDR2 YNFKEQ, per germline. The CDR3 bases are TGTGCCAGCAGCCAAGAAGACGGGACTACCTATAGGTATTCCTACAATGAGCAGTTCTTC. Translating it yields CASSQEDGTTYRYSYNEQFF.

This clonotype was seen a handful of times. The chain employs TRBV19 and TRBJ1-1; possible D gene TRBD1, 5 bases. Germline-derived CDR1 and CDR2 are LNHDA and SQIVND (reference sequence). V lost 2 bases, J lost 1 base, and 14 bases lay in between. The CDR3 contains 16 residues. CDR3 sequence: CASSILGPGQNTEAFF. The CDR3 DNA sequence: TGTGCCAGTAGTATATTGGGACCAGGACAGAACACTGAAGCTTTCTTT.

Comments on this clonotype: This may come from a read error, since a much larger clone is one base off. The rearrangement joins TRBV7-9 to TRBJ2-5, with TRBD2 identical over 9 bases. CDR3 length: 16 amino acids. Germline lookup yields CDR1 SEHNR and CDR2 FQNEAQ (reference sequence). The CDR3 sequence: CASSLDWLAGAETQHF. The CDR3 DNA is TGTGCCAGCAGCTTAGATTGGTTAGCGGGAGCTGAGACCCAGCACTTC.

V and J are TRBV19 and TRBJ1-1; D is undetermined. The CDR3 loop spans 13 amino acids. Germline CDR1 reads LNHDA; CDR2 reads SQIVND (reference sequence). V lost 5 bases, J lost 1 base, and 8 bases lay in between. CDR3 DNA: TGTGCCAGTAGTCCCCTCACGAACACTGAAGCTTTCTTT. This codes for CASSPLTNTEAFF.